This T cell receptor beta chain was sequenced during a study of T cells in Graves' hyperthyroidism and ophthalmopathy. Study background: Staff took peripheral blood when the initial diagnosis was made, before any treatment began.

Amplification yielded TCR beta CDR3 regions, with RNA transcripts as the source. First-round RT-PCR of the TCR CDR3 relied on the HTBI primer set. One entry per CDR3 protein results from TCRdb running MiXCR on the multiplex PCR reads. Among about 600,000 distinct CDR3 sequences listed, approximately 14% were seen once. Trimming removed 0 bases at V and 3 bases at J, with 11 bases between. Germline loops: CDR1 SEHNR, CDR2 FQNEAQ (reference sequence). This CDR3 region has 15 residues. The specimen sequenced was blood. The clonotype was recovered from a woman younger than 35 with Graves' ophthalmopathy. V and J are TRBV7-9 and TRBJ1-2; tentative D call: TRBD1 (6 bases). The CDR3 reads CASSLAGGAHYGYTF. In DNA, the CDR3 is TGTGCCAGCAGCTTAGCGGGGGGCGCGCACTATGGCTACACCTTC. The variable domain in full, with the rest retrieved from reference TRBV7-9 and TRBJ1-2, is DTGVSQNPRHKITKRGQNVTFRCDPISEHNRLYWYRQTLGQGPEFLTYFQNEAQLEKSRLLSDRFSAERPKGSFSTLEIQRTEQGDSAMYLCASSLAGGAHYGYTFGSGTRLTVV.